Following are 4 T cell receptor beta chains from one sample sequenced in a study of blood T cell repertoires in COVID-19 (dated by TCRdb to about 2020). The protocol used for the library was the immunoSEQ multiplex PCR assay. What TCRdb holds here is the immuneACCESS table cut down to in-frame rearrangements. Part of the clones is not present; checked against another copy, under half of the missing clones reflect an unresolved V gene, and the others are unexplained. The sample records a few hundred thousand clones, approximately 90% of which are singletons. The ten largest clones take up around 1.1% of the sample. The specimen was PBMCs or T cells enriched from blood (not recorded which). The receptor set was obtained from a man between 25 and 39 years old who had recovered from COVID-19.

This chain links TRBV19 with TRBJ2-2; 8 nucleotides align to TRBD2. The J segment lost 2 bases and the V segment lost 5 bases, leaving 4 bases of the junction unmatched. Germline V CDR1 and CDR2: LNHDA, SQIVND (reference sequence). There are 15 residues in the CDR3. The chain's CDR3 is CASSLLAGNTGELFF. The CDR3 coding sequence is TGTGCCAGTAGTTTGCTAGCGGGTAACACCGGGGAGCTGTTTTTT.

This sequence joins TRBV19 and TRBJ1-1; D perhaps matches TRBD1 (6 bases). This CDR3 spans 16 amino acids. Germline V gene sequence: CDR1 LNHDA, CDR2 SQIVND (reference sequence). V lost 3 bases and J lost 1, with 15 bases in between. As DNA, the CDR3 is TGTGCCAGTAGTATGGGTGGACAGCAAAGGAACACTGAAGCTTTCTTT. Amino acid sequence: CASSMGGQQRNTEAFF.

V and J are TRBV24-1 and TRBJ2-1; D is possibly TRBD1 (6 bases). V lost 5 bases, J lost 9 bases, and 22 bases lay in between. In germline, CDR1 is KGHDR, CDR2 SFDVKD. This CDR3 has 16 amino acids. DNA for the CDR3: TGTGCCACCAGTGCCCCACAGACAGGCCTCCAGGGTGAGCAGTTCTTC. Its protein is CATSAPQTGLQGEQFF.

The chain links TRBV11-3 to TRBJ2-5; D may be TRBD2 (5 bases). Deletions cut 5 bases from V and 1 base from J, with 23 bases between. This CDR3 is built from 18 residues. The germline CDR1 and CDR2 sequences are SGHNT and YENEEA. CDR3 residues: CASSQGGTSEAFQETQYF. CDR3 nucleotide sequence: TGTGCCAGCAGCCAAGGTGGCACGTCGGAGGCGTTCCAAGAGACCCAGTACTTC.